The rows below give T cell receptor beta chains drawn from one sample of a study of OX40 agonist ivuxolimab in advanced cancers. Method: immunoSEQ multiplex PCR; TCRdb's copy keeps in-frame clones and lacks some. The sample shows over 70,000 clones, about 88% of them seen only once. The sample in question was CD4+ or CD8+ T cells sorted from blood, obtained in a trial of the OX40 agonist ivuxolimab. Every receptor here comes from an adult with an advanced solid tumor such as melanoma, head and neck, liver or kidney cancer. CDR3s include the opening cysteine and the closing phenylalanine or tryptophan. D genes are given only for firm matches. Clone size appears in some rows only: once, few, many, or a class for an expanded clone.

length,D,V,size,J,CDR3,DNA
16,TRBD1,TRBV7-3,few,TRBJ2-5,CASSFKGTGGGETQYF,TGTGCCAGCAGCTTTAAGGGGACAGGGGGCGGAGAGACCCAGTACTTC
15,-,TRBV6-5,-,TRBJ2-5,CASRSPRGGSETQYF,TGTGCCAGCAGGTCTCCGAGGGGGGGTTCGGAGACCCAGTACTTC
15,TRBD1,TRBV7-6,-,TRBJ2-5,CASSLARTGQETQYF,TGTGCCAGCAGCTTAGCGAGGACAGGGCAAGAGACCCAGTACTTC
15,TRBD1,TRBV5-1,once,TRBJ1-1,CASSLAGQGAGEAFF,TGCGCCAGCAGCTTGGCCGGGCAGGGGGCCGGGGAAGCTTTCTTT
16,-,TRBV2,-,TRBJ2-2,CASSLGFSHITGELFF,TGTGCCAGCAGTCTGGGTTTTTCCCATATCACCGGGGAGCTGTTTTTT
14,-,TRBV19,-,TRBJ2-1,CASSTGTLDNEQFF,TGTGCCAGTAGTACCGGGACACTGGACAATGAGCAGTTCTTC
15,TRBD1,TRBV18,-,TRBJ2-3,CASSPGQGVLDTQYF,TGTGCCAGCTCACCTGGACAGGGGGTGCTGGATACGCAGTATTTT
19,TRBD2,TRBV19,few,TRBJ2-3,CASSMGAPGTSGPTDTQYF,TGTGCCAGTAGTATGGGTGCCCCCGGGACTAGCGGACCCACAGATACGCAGTATTTT
15,-,TRBV6-1,-,TRBJ1-5,CASSTRGAGNQPQHF,TGTGCCAGCAGTACACGAGGGGCTGGCAATCAGCCCCAGCATTTT
11,-,TRBV19,-,TRBJ1-4,CASSMGWELFF,TGTGCCAGTAGTATGGGGTGGGAACTGTTTTTT
16,-,TRBV7-6,-,TRBJ2-7,CASSSRSDGGLYEQYF,TGTGCCAGCAGCTCACGCTCAGACGGGGGTCTCTACGAGCAGTACTTC
15,-,TRBV19,-,TRBJ2-5,CASSIGVVGSETQYF,TGTGCCAGTAGTATAGGGGTAGTGGGATCCGAGACCCAGTACTTC
15,-,TRBV19,-,TRBJ1-5,CASRTTGISNQPQHF,TGTGCCAGTAGGACCACAGGGATTAGCAATCAGCCCCAGCATTTT
17,TRBD1,TRBV9,-,TRBJ2-5,CASSVGGMRDSQETQYF,TGTGCCAGCAGCGTAGGCGGAATGAGGGACAGCCAAGAGACCCAGTACTTC
15,-,TRBV7-3,-,TRBJ2-2,CASSLWPGAVGELFF,TGTGCCAGCAGCTTATGGCCAGGGGCCGTCGGGGAGCTGTTTTTT
13,TRBD2,TRBV4-1,-,TRBJ2-7,CASSQREAYEQYF,TGCGCCAGCAGCCAACGGGAGGCCTACGAGCAGTACTTC
18,TRBD2,TRBV7-6,-,TRBJ2-3,CASSSRTSSGGVPDTQYF,TGTGCCAGCAGCTCACGAACCTCTAGCGGGGGTGTCCCAGATACGCAGTATTTT
15,-,TRBV11-3,once,TRBJ2-1,CASSPREGSYNEQFF,TGTGCCAGCAGCCCCCGTGAGGGCTCCTACAATGAGCAGTTCTTC
16,TRBD1,TRBV5-1,-,TRBJ1-4,CASSLGGTGAAEKLFF,TGCGCCAGCAGCTTGGGAGGGACAGGGGCGGCTGAAAAACTGTTTTTT
13,TRBD1,TRBV7-2,-,TRBJ1-1,CASSGDRGTEAFF,TGTGCCAGCAGCGGCGACAGGGGCACTGAAGCTTTCTTT
13,-,TRBV30,-,TRBJ2-1,CAWSLRAVGEQFF,TGTGCCTGGAGTCTTCGGGCGGTTGGCGAGCAGTTCTTC
14,-,TRBV6-1,-,TRBJ1-4,CARSNSDRGTGLFF,TGTGCCAGGAGTAACTCGGACCGAGGCACAGGACTGTTTTTT
14,-,TRBV7-9,-,TRBJ1-2,CASSWRGADYGYTF,TGTGCCAGCAGCTGGCGGGGTGCAGACTATGGCTACACCTTC
15,-,TRBV2,-,TRBJ1-3,CASSGGRFSGNTIYF,TGTGCCAGCAGCGGAGGACGGTTCTCTGGAAACACCATATATTTT
13,TRBD2,TRBV2,-,TRBJ2-7,CASSGLGVHEQYF,TGTGCCAGTTCGGGACTAGGGGTCCACGAGCAGTACTTC
16,TRBD1,TRBV6-1,-,TRBJ2-2,CASSGGQGRNTGELFF,TGTGCCAGCAGTGGCGGACAGGGGAGGAACACCGGGGAGCTGTTTTTT
16,TRBD1,TRBV5-3,once,TRBJ2-7,CARSHIPGQGRYEQYF,TGTGCCAGAAGCCATATCCCGGGACAGGGGAGGTACGAGCAGTACTTC
13,TRBD1,TRBV19,-,TRBJ1-5,CATVDRENQPQHF,TGTGCCACCGTGGACAGGGAAAATCAGCCCCAGCATTTT
13,-,TRBV7-2,-,TRBJ1-2,CASTYVGGYGYTF,TGTGCCAGCACCTACGTCGGGGGCTATGGCTACACCTTC
16,TRBD1,TRBV7-9,-,TRBJ1-2,CASSLRGQGGGYGYTF,TGTGCCAGCAGCTTAAGGGGACAGGGCGGCGGCTATGGCTACACCTTC
11,-,TRBV2,-,TRBJ2-1,CASSKYNEQFF,TGTGCCAGCAGTAAATACAATGAGCAGTTCTTC
15,TRBD1,TRBV15,-,TRBJ2-1,CATSRGGTGSNEQFF,TGTGCCACCAGCCGAGGCGGGACAGGGAGCAATGAGCAGTTCTTC
16,-,TRBV4-2,-,TRBJ1-4,CASSSNSPGANEKLFF,TGTGCCAGCAGCTCAAACAGCCCGGGCGCTAATGAAAAACTGTTTTTT
16,-,TRBV19,once,TRBJ2-7,CASSIVLGGPSYEQYF,TGTGCCAGTAGTATAGTTCTGGGGGGACCCTCCTACGAGCAGTACTTC
14,TRBD1,TRBV29-1,-,TRBJ1-2,CSVEENRGDYGYTF,TGCAGCGTTGAGGAGAACAGGGGAGACTATGGCTACACCTTC
13,-,TRBV7-9,-,TRBJ1-1,CASSLGANTEAFF,TGTGCCAGCAGCTTAGGAGCGAACACTGAAGCTTTCTTT
15,TRBD1,TRBV6-1,-,TRBJ2-7,CASSESSFNRGEQYF,TGTGCCAGCAGTGAATCGTCGTTCAACAGGGGCGAGCAGTACTTC
15,-,TRBV4-1,-,TRBJ1-5,CASSQGELGNQPQHF,TGCGCCAGCAGCCAAGGGGAATTGGGCAATCAGCCCCAGCATTTT
13,-,TRBV11-3,-,TRBJ2-1,CASSLSAYNEQFF,TGTGCCAGCAGCTTATCGGCCTACAATGAGCAGTTCTTC
16,TRBD1,TRBV6-1,-,TRBJ1-2,CASREGDRGLPYGYTF,TGTGCCAGCAGGGAAGGGGACAGGGGCCTACCTTATGGCTACACCTTC
17,-,TRBV15,-,TRBJ2-1,CATSRGLGGTVRNEQFF,TGTGCCACCAGCAGAGGTTTAGGGGGGACCGTTCGCAATGAGCAGTTCTTC
12,TRBD1,TRBV30,few,TRBJ1-6,CALDRGDSPLHF,TGTGCCTTGGACAGGGGGGATTCACCCCTCCACTTT
15,TRBD2,TRBV5-1,-,TRBJ2-7,CASSLVLAGNYEQYF,TGCGCCAGCAGCTTGGTACTAGCGGGGAACTACGAGCAGTACTTC
15,TRBD2,TRBV7-9,-,TRBJ2-7,CASSSSGGPIYEQYF,TGTGCCAGCAGCTCTAGCGGGGGGCCTATCTACGAGCAGTACTTC
11,-,TRBV14,-,TRBJ1-2,CASRGAYGYTF,TGTGCCAGCAGAGGGGCGTATGGCTACACCTTC
14,-,TRBV9,-,TRBJ2-7,CASSVGASSYEQYF,TGTGCCAGCAGCGTAGGGGCGAGCTCCTACGAGCAGTACTTC
13,-,TRBV5-6,-,TRBJ2-7,CASGVTGSYEQYF,TGTGCCAGCGGGGTAACAGGCTCCTACGAGCAGTACTTC
15,-,TRBV18,-,TRBJ1-3,CASSRDISSGNTIYF,TGTGCCAGCTCCCGGGACATCAGCTCTGGAAACACCATATATTTT
18,TRBD2,TRBV19,-,TRBJ2-3,CASTTTLGTTISTDTQYF,TGTGCCAGTACCACCACGTTGGGGACTACAATTAGCACAGATACGCAGTATTTT
15,TRBD1,TRBV5-4,-,TRBJ1-4,CASSFTTGGNEKLFF,TGTGCCAGCAGCTTCACGACAGGGGGAAATGAAAAACTGTTTTTT
14,-,TRBV5-4,-,TRBJ1-2,CASSLDRVYGSYTF,TGTGCCAGCAGCTTGGACAGGGTCTATGGAAGCTACACCTTC
13,TRBD1,TRBV19,-,TRBJ1-1,CATNDRVGTEAFF,TGTGCCACTAACGACAGGGTCGGAACTGAAGCTTTCTTT
17,-,TRBV6-7,-,TRBJ2-1,CASSYSFSVSSYNEQFF,TGTGCCAGCAGTTACTCGTTTAGCGTGAGCTCCTACAATGAGCAGTTCTTC
17,TRBD1,TRBV5-1,-,TRBJ2-5,CASSKGQGTGFGETQYF,TGCGCCAGCAGCAAGGGACAGGGAACGGGGTTTGGGGAGACCCAGTACTTC
15,TRBD1,TRBV5-1,-,TRBJ2-1,CASSPRGQDKGEQFF,TGCGCCAGCAGCCCTAGGGGGCAGGACAAGGGTGAGCAGTTCTTC